This TCR beta chain derives from a study of cytomegalovirus exposure and HLA in healthy donors. Findings and limits, study-wide: According to the study, approximately 150 TCR beta chains were cytomegalovirus-associated. In a later analysis, first-cohort TCR clusters were found to tend to co-occur in the 120 or so validation repertoires. Cytomegalovirus status was reportedly diagnosed by the classifier with high sensitivity and specificity.

Some clones are missing from TCRdb's copy, which holds only in-frame ones; the method was immunoSEQ multiplex PCR. The table includes tens of thousands of clones, about 95% detected once. In its sample, this clone was seen once. Its antigen is unknown. V dropped 5 bases and J dropped 6; count of bases not matched to a gene: 3. Germline V gives CDR1 SGHNT, CDR2 YENEEA. The CDR3 contains 14 residues. The gene calls are TRBV11-3 and TRBJ2-3, with TRBD2 matching 12 bases. The sequence was collected from a woman aged 18 to 35 in good health and CMV-seronegative. The sample taken for sequencing was PBMCs. CDR3 sequence: CASSPGTSGDTQYF. CDR3 DNA sequence: TGTGCCAGCAGCCCAGGGACTAGCGGGGATACGCAGTATTTT. Based on the CDR3 plus reference TRBV11-3 and TRBJ2-3, the full variable domain is EAGVVQSPRYKIIEKKQPVAFWCNPISGHNTLYWYLQNLGQGPELLIRYENEEAVDDSQLPKDRFSAERLKGVDSTLKIQPAELGDSAVYLCASSPGTSGDTQYFGPGTRLTVL.